A single sample is the source of the 32 T cell receptor beta chains below, sequenced in a study of T cell clones after liver transplantation. Produced via immunoSEQ multiplex PCR; TCRdb's table is partial and in-frame only. The sample records over 55,000 clones, 70% to 80% being singletons. Sequencing was performed on CD4+ T cells from blood, taken at the approximately 16-month timepoint. All receptors derive from a human patient who received a liver transplant. Some T cells may be the graft donor's.

This chain uses TRBV30 with TRBJ1-6, with D possibly being TRBD1 (5 bases). Trimming cost V 6 bases and J 16 bases, with 19 bases left between them. The CDR3 loop spans 12 amino acids. Germline-derived CDR1 and CDR2 are GTSNPN and SVGIG (reference sequence). Written as DNA, the CDR3 is TGTGCCTGTTATGGGGGTTTAGGGACTCTCCACTTT. Translated, it gives CACYGGLGTLHF.

The gene calls are TRBV5-1 and TRBJ2-1; perhaps TRBD2 as D (6 bases). The CDR3 covers 13 residues. Trimming left V 4 bases short and J 9 bases short, with 14 bases between. Per the germline V gene, CDR1 is SGHRS and CDR2 is YFSETQ. CDR3 nucleotide sequence: TGCGCCAGCAGCCCCAGCCCCGGGGGTGAGCAGTTCTTC. The encoded protein is CASSPSPGGEQFF.

This clone showed up many times. At the DNA level, this CDR3 is encoded by other sequences in the same sample as well. The chain uses TRBV20-1 and TRBJ1-4; no reliable D call. CDR1 and CDR2 (germline): DFQATT, SNEGSKA (reference sequence). V lost 3 bases to trimming and J lost 5 bases, with 1 base between them. The CDR3 is 10 amino acids. CDR3 protein: CSARNEKLFF. For the CDR3, the DNA is TGCAGTGCTAGGAATGAAAAACTGTTTTTT.

Within the sample, this clone is medium-sized. This chain connects TRBV30 to TRBJ1-1; tentatively, D is TRBD1 (5 bases). The germline V gene encodes CDR1 GTSNPN and CDR2 SVGIG (reference sequence). The CDR3 sequence is 13 residues long. V lost 1 base and J lost 8, with 14 bases in between. CDR3 protein: CAWSGYQGAEAFF. CDR3 DNA sequence: TGTGCCTGGAGTGGGTATCAGGGTGCAGAAGCTTTCTTT.

The V and J genes are TRBV19 and TRBJ2-1; D might be TRBD1 or TRBD2, each matching 5 bases. CDR1 is LNHDA and CDR2 is SQIVND in the germline V gene (reference sequence). The V end was cut by 2 bases, the J end by 9 bases, with 20 bases between. The CDR3 covers 16 residues. The CDR3 loop reads CASSIRASWVGAEQFF. As DNA, the CDR3 is TGTGCCAGTAGTATAAGGGCTAGCTGGGTAGGGGCTGAGCAGTTCTTC.

J is TRBJ1-3 and V is TRBV7-9; TRBD1 matches 9 bases. Looked up from germline, CDR1 is SEHNR and CDR2 is FQNEAQ (reference sequence). V trimming: 4 bases; J trimming: 4 bases; junction bases outside the gene matches: 5. The CDR3 loop spans 15 amino acids. The CDR3 region is CASSSWGQGGNTIYF. Written as DNA, the CDR3 is TGTGCCAGCAGCTCCTGGGGACAGGGAGGAAACACCATATATTTT. The full variable domain, its missing parts supplied by reference TRBV7-9 and TRBJ1-3, is DTGVSQNPRHKITKRGQNVTFRCDPISEHNRLYWYRQTLGQGPEFLTYFQNEAQLEKSRLLSDRFSAERPKGSFSTLEIQRTEQGDSAMYLCASSSWGQGGNTIYFGEGSWLTVV.

This clone appeared a single time. CDR3: CASSPGKRGDEKLFF. Written as DNA, the CDR3 is TGTGCCAGCTCACCCGGGAAGCGGGGAGACGAAAAACTGTTTTTT. The genes are TRBV18 and TRBJ1-4; no definite D call. The CDR3 runs to 15 residues. From germline, CDR1 is KGHSH and CDR2 LQKENI. Trimming pared 3 bases from V and 8 bases from J, leaving 16 bases between.

The sample holds a few counts of this clone. The genes are TRBV19 and TRBJ1-1; possible D gene TRBD1, 5 bases. Trimming removed 3 bases at V and 1 base at J, with 12 bases between. CDR1 is LNHDA, CDR2 SQIVND, per germline (reference sequence). The CDR3 is 15 residues long. The CDR3 nucleotides are TGTGCCAGTAGTATCACGGGGGTATCGAACACTGAAGCTTTCTTT. It specifies CASSITGVSNTEAFF.

This chain connects TRBV29-1 to TRBJ1-5; D might be TRBD1 (6 bases). The CDR3 is 14 residues long. V gave up 6 bases and J gave up 5 bases, with 17 bases separating them. Germline CDR1 SQVTM, CDR2 ANQGSEA. The CDR3 DNA follows: TGCAGCGTGGGAGGGACATCGGGGGATCAGCCCCAGCATTTT. Translating gives CSVGGTSGDQPQHF.

V is TRBV18 and J is TRBJ2-6; D call uncertain. The CDR3 is 14 residues long. The V gene lost 5 bases and the J gene lost 0 bases, with 5 bases spanning the gap. Germline values: CDR1 KGHSH, CDR2 LQKENI. The DNA for the CDR3 is TGTGCCAGCTCAGCCGGCTCTGGGGCCAACGTCCTGACTTTC. It encodes CASSAGSGANVLTF.

The chain carries TRBV6-1 and TRBJ2-1; 7 positions agree with TRBD2. The CDR3 is 17 residues long. V was pared by 4 bases and J by 1 base, with 10 bases of the junction left unmatched. Germline CDR1 is MNHNS and CDR2 is SASEGT. The CDR3 is CASSVLTVGGSYNEQFF. In nucleotides, the CDR3 is TGTGCCAGCAGTGTGTTGACGGTCGGGGGGTCCTACAATGAGCAGTTCTTC.

The chain uses TRBV27 and TRBJ2-7; D might be TRBD1 (6 bases). CDR3 length equals 13 residues. V shed 8 bases and J shed 2 bases, with 13 bases lying between them. Germline V CDR1 and CDR2: MNHEY, SMNVEV (reference sequence). The CDR3: CASGKQGAYEQYF. CDR3 coding DNA: TGTGCCAGCGGGAAACAGGGTGCCTACGAGCAGTACTTC.

The CDR3 reads CASSIDRIYNEQFF. The CDR3, as DNA: TGTGCCAGTAGTATAGATAGGATCTACAATGAGCAGTTCTTC. The chain uses TRBV19 and TRBJ2-1, with D unclear. CDR3 length equals 14 residues. Per the germline V gene, CDR1 is LNHDA and CDR2 is SQIVND (reference sequence). Trimming removed 0 bases at V and 3 bases at J, with 6 bases between.

The genes are TRBV28 and TRBJ2-7; TRBD1 matches at 9 bases. Germline assignment: CDR1 MDHEN and CDR2 SYDVKM. The CDR3 spans 14 residues. Germline trimming cut 3 bases from V and 3 bases from J; bases unmatched to any gene: 3. The CDR3: CASSFRQGVYEQYF. CDR3 in DNA: TGTGCCAGCAGTTTCAGACAGGGGGTCTACGAGCAGTACTTC. Combining the CDR3 with reference TRBV28 and TRBJ2-7 gives the whole variable domain DVKVTQSSRYLVKRTGEKVFLECVQDMDHENMFWYRQDPGLGLRLIYFSYDVKMKEKGDIPEGYSVSREKKERFSLILESASTNQTSMYLCASSFRQGVYEQYFGPGTRLTVT.

The V gene is TRBV11-3, the J gene TRBJ2-2; unclear D gene. Germline V CDR1 and CDR2: SGHNT, YENEEA. V dropped 0 bases and J dropped 7 bases, with 3 bases sitting between them. The CDR3 extends over 12 amino acids. In DNA, the CDR3 is TGTGCCAGCAGCTTAGATGTCGGGGAGCTGTTTTTT. Translation: CASSLDVGELFF.

This clone was observed at least ten times. The chain uses TRBV14 and TRBJ1-5; TRBD1 matches 7 bases. The CDR3 covers 16 residues. Germline V CDR1 and CDR2: SGHDN, FVKESK. V was pared by 4 bases and J by 7 bases, with 13 bases of the junction left unmatched. The CDR3 sequence is CASSPRPLSGGQPQHF. DNA for the CDR3: TGTGCCAGCAGCCCCAGACCCTTGTCAGGGGGGCAGCCCCAGCATTTT.

This chain connects TRBV11-3 to TRBJ2-2; D is tentatively TRBD1 or TRBD2 (5 bases each). Per germline, CDR1 SGHNT and CDR2 YENEEA. The CDR3 consists of 16 residues. V was cut by 5 bases and J by 1 base, with 14 bases left in between. The CDR3 loop is CASSALGDLNTGELFF. CDR3 bases: TGTGCCAGCAGCGCGCTGGGGGACCTGAACACCGGGGAGCTGTTTTTT.

To note about this clone: The sample holds other DNA sequences that translate to the same CDR3. The rearrangement uses TRBV10-1 and TRBJ2-3; no reliable D call. CDR1 and CDR2 (germline): WNHNN, SYGVQD (reference sequence). The length of the CDR3 is 13 residues. With 6 bases removed from V and 0 bases from J, the gap between germline ends came to 7 bases. This chain's CDR3 is CASRADSTDTQYF. CDR3 in DNA: TGCGCCAGCAGGGCAGACAGCACAGATACGCAGTATTTT.

This clone was detected only a few times. This chain links TRBV30 with TRBJ1-2, with a possible D match to TRBD1 (6 bases). V lost 3 bases to trimming and J lost 6 bases, with 14 bases between them. The CDR3 has 13 amino acids. Germline CDR1 reads GTSNPN; CDR2 reads SVGIG (reference sequence). Here the CDR3 reads CAWRIQGADGYTF. Here the CDR3 DNA reads TGTGCCTGGAGGATACAGGGTGCGGATGGCTACACCTTC. Drawing the rest from reference TRBV30 and TRBJ1-2, the complete variable domain is SQTIHQWPATLVQPVGSPLSLECTVEGTSNPNLYWYRQAAGRGLQLLFYSVGIGQISSEVPQNLSASRPQDRQFILSSKKLLLSDSGFYLCAWRIQGADGYTFGSGTRLTVV.

Points on this clone: Germline and junction disagree at one end, which may indicate a read error. The chain couples TRBV30 to TRBJ1-6, with D unclear. Germline-derived CDR1 and CDR2 are GTSNPN and SVGIG (reference sequence). The CDR3 covers 12 residues. CDR3 bases: TGTGCCTGGACGTCCTCCTATTCAGCCCTCCACTTT. The encoded protein is CAWTSSYSALHF.

This rearrangement joins TRBV2 to TRBJ2-5; a possible D gene is TRBD2 (6 bases). Germline V gene lookup returns CDR1 SNHLY and CDR2 FYNNEI. Trimming took 7 bases from V and 4 from J, leaving 10 bases between them. The CDR3 extends over 12 amino acids. CDR3 residues: CASTLGGETQYF. Written as DNA, the CDR3 is TGTGCCAGCACGCTGGGGGGAGAGACCCAGTACTTC.

About this clone itself: This sample also contains other DNA sequences that code for the same CDR3. This rearrangement joins TRBV18 to TRBJ1-5, with a possible D match to TRBD1 (5 bases). The CDR3 runs 13 residues. The V and J ends lost 3 bases and 5 bases respectively, with 8 bases between them. Per the germline V gene, CDR1 is KGHSH and CDR2 is LQKENI. CDR3 coding DNA: TGTGCCAGCTCACCGGGGGAGGATCAGCCCCAGCATTTT. As protein: CASSPGEDQPQHF.

In this sample, this clone turned up a few times. The rearrangement joins TRBV19 to TRBJ1-1; D not certain. CDR1 and CDR2 from the germline V gene are LNHDA and SQIVND (reference sequence). The ends were cut back, 8 bases at V and 3 bases at J, with 7 bases in the middle. The CDR3 loop spans 11 amino acids. CDR3 region: CASVRDTEAFF. CDR3 DNA sequence: TGTGCCAGTGTGAGGGACACTGAAGCTTTCTTT.

This clone was detected only a few times. The CDR3 sequence is CASRSESGNTIYF. CDR3 bases: TGTGCCAGCAGATCGGAGTCTGGAAACACCATATATTTT. The chain is built from TRBV5-4 and TRBJ1-3; no definite D call. Germline loops: CDR1 SGHNT, CDR2 YYREEE (reference sequence). CDR3 length: 13 residues. V was cut by 5 bases and J by 1 base, with 7 bases left in between.

The gene calls are TRBV4-2 and TRBJ2-1; D gene uncertain. Germline CDR1 is LGHNA and CDR2 is YNFKEQ. The CDR3 runs 13 residues. The V and J ends lost 2 bases and 7 bases respectively, with 9 bases between them. The CDR3 sequence: CASSQILGNEQFF. The CDR3 DNA sequence: TGTGCCAGCAGCCAAATTCTAGGGAATGAGCAGTTCTTC.

The rearrangement uses TRBV5-1 and TRBJ1-1; 7 bases map to TRBD1. The V segment lost 4 bases and the J segment 4 bases; nucleotides outside the gene matches: 7. CDR1 is SGHRS and CDR2 is YFSETQ in the germline V gene. This CDR3 comprises 14 residues. CDR3 coding DNA: TGCGCCAGCAGCGCACAGGGGTTGGTCACTGAAGCTTTCTTT. Amino acids: CASSAQGLVTEAFF.

This clone came up a few times. V gene TRBV10-3 combines with J gene TRBJ1-1, with TRBD1 matching 10 bases. CDR1 ENHRY and CDR2 SYGVKD come from the germline V gene. The CDR3 has 14 residues. Unmatched junction bases numbered 7, after V lost 10 bases and J lost 2 bases. The CDR3 here is CATSPTGGNTEAFF. DNA for the CDR3: TGTGCCACGTCCCCGACAGGGGGCAACACTGAAGCTTTCTTT.

This clone turned up a few times. This CDR3 is CASSLEAISYNEQFF. In nucleotides, the CDR3 is TGTGCCAGCAGCTTAGAAGCGATCTCCTACAATGAGCAGTTCTTC. The chain uses TRBV7-2 and TRBJ2-1, with D uncertain. The CDR3 consists of 15 residues. CDR1 is SGHTA, CDR2 FQGNSA, per germline. Trimming took 1 base from V and 0 from J, leaving 7 bases between them.

The chain links TRBV7-9 to TRBJ2-1; 9 bases agree with TRBD2. V dropped 2 bases and J dropped 9; count of bases not matched to a gene: 8. Germline V gives CDR1 SEHNR, CDR2 FQNEAQ (reference sequence). CDR3 length: 15 residues. DNA for the CDR3: TGTGCCAGCAGCTTAAGGCCGGCGGGAGGGGGTGAGCAGTTCTTC. Translation: CASSLRPAGGGEQFF.

By sample fraction, this clone is medium-sized. This rearrangement joins TRBV2 to TRBJ1-3; 7 bases are shared with TRBD1. The V and J ends lost 8 bases and 6 bases, in that order; junction bases with no gene match: 4. The CDR3 is 12 residues long. CDR1 SNHLY and CDR2 FYNNEI come from the germline V gene. The CDR3, as DNA: TGTGCCAGCCGACAGGGAGAAAACACCATATATTTT. It translates to CASRQGENTIYF. Based on the CDR3 plus reference TRBV2 and TRBJ1-3, the full variable domain is EPEVTQTPSHQVTQMGQEVILRCVPISNHLYFYWYRQILGQKVEFLVSFYNNEISEKSEIFDDQFSVERPDGSNFTLKIRSTKLEDSAMYFCASRQGENTIYFGEGSWLTVV.

This chain joins TRBV13 and TRBJ2-2; no firm D call. Germline CDR1 reads PRHDT; CDR2 reads FYEKMQ (reference sequence). The CDR3 extends over 13 amino acids. V was clipped by 1 base and J by 6 bases, with 6 bases between them. Here the CDR3 reads CASSLAGPGELFF. The CDR3 DNA follows: TGTGCCAGCAGCTTAGCGGGCCCCGGGGAGCTGTTTTTT.

This rearrangement joins TRBV11-2 to TRBJ2-1; 7 nucleotides line up with TRBD2. This CDR3 is 15 amino acids long. J gave up 9 bases and V 4 bases, and 12 bases lay outside the gene matches. The V gene's germline CDR1 is SGHAT and CDR2 FQNNGV. CDR3: CASSSLPGLGAEQFF. CDR3 coding DNA: TGTGCCAGCAGCTCCCTCCCAGGACTAGGGGCTGAGCAGTTCTTC.